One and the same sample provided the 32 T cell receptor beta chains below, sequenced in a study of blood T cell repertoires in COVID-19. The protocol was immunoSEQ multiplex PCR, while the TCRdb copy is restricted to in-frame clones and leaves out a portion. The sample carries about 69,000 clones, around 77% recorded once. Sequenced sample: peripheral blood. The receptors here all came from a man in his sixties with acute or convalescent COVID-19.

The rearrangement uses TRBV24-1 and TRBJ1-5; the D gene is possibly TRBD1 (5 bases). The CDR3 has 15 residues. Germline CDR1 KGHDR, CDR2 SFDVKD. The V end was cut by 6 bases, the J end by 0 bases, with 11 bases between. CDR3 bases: TGTGCCACCAGTCTGGGGGGGTATAGCAATCAGCCCCAGCATTTT. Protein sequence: CATSLGGYSNQPQHF.

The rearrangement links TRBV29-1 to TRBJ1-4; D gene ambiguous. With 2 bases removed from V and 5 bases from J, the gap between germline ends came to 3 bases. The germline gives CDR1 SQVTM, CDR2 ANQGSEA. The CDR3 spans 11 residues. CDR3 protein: CSVEQNEKLFF. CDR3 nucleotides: TGCAGCGTTGAACAGAATGAAAAACTGTTTTTT.

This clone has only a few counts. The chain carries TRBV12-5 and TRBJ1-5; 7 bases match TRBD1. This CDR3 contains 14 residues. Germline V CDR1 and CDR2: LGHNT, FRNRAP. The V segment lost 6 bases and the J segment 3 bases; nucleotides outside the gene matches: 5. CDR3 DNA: TGTGCTAGTGGCCTACAGGGGACCAATCAGCCCCAGCATTTT. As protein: CASGLQGTNQPQHF.

The CDR3 region is CASSPPWGGLHF. In DNA form, the CDR3 reads TGTGCCAGCAGCCCGCCGTGGGGGGGCCTCCACTTT. The rearrangement joins TRBV12-3 or TRBV12-4 to TRBJ1-6; D possibly corresponds to TRBD1 (5 bases). V was clipped by 6 bases and J by 15 bases, with 15 bases between them. The CDR3 extends over 12 amino acids.

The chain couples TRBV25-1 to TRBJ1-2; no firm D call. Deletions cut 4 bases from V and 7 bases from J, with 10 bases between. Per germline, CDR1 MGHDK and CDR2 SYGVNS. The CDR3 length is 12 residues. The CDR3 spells CASSGRFGGYTF. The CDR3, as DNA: TGTGCCAGCAGTGGCAGGTTTGGTGGCTACACCTTC.

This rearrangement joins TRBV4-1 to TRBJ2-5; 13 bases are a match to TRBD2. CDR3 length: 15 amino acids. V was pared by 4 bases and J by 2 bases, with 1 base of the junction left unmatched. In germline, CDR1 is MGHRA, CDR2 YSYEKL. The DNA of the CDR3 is TGCGCCAGCAGCCGGACTAGCGGGGGTCAAGAGACCCAGTACTTC. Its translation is CASSRTSGGQETQYF.

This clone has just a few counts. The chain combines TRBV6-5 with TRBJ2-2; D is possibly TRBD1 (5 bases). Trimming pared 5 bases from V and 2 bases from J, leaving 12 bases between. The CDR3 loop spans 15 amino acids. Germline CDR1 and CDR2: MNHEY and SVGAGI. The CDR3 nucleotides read TGTGCCAGCAGTATTACCGACAGAAACACCGGGGAGCTGTTTTTT. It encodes CASSITDRNTGELFF.

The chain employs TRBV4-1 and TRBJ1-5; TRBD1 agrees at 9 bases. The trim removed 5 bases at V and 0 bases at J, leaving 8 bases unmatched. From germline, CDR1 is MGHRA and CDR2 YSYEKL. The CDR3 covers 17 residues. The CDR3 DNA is TGCGCCAGCAGCTCGGGACAGGGAGCCTATAGCAATCAGCCCCAGCATTTT. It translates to CASSSGQGAYSNQPQHF.

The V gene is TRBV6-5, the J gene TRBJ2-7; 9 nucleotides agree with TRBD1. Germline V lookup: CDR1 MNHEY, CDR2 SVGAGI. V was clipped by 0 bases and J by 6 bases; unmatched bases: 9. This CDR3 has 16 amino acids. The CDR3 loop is CASSYSGQGLAFEQYF. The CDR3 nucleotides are TGTGCCAGCAGTTACTCCGGACAGGGGCTCGCATTCGAGCAGTACTTC.

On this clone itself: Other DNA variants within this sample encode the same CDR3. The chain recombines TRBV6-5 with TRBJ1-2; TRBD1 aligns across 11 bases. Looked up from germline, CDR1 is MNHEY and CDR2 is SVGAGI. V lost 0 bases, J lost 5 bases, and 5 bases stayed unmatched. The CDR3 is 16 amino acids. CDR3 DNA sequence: TGTGCCAGCAGTTACTCGAGGACAGGGGGCTCTTATGGCTACACCTTC. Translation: CASSYSRTGGSYGYTF.

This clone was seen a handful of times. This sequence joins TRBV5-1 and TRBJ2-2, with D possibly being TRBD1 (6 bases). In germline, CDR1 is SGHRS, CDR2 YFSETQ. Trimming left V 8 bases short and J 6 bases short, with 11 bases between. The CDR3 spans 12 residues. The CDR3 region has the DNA TGCGCCAGTCAGGGGATTCCCGGGGAGCTGTTTTTT. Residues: CASQGIPGELFF.

The CDR3 spells CASSHTGTVPQPQHF. The CDR3 DNA sequence: TGTGCCAGCAGTCATACCGGGACAGTCCCTCAGCCCCAGCATTTT. V and J are TRBV5-4 and TRBJ1-5; 7 bases fit TRBD1. Germline V CDR1 and CDR2: SGHNT, YYREEE (reference sequence). With V trimmed by 5 bases and J by 6 bases, 11 bases remained unmatched. The CDR3 covers 15 residues.

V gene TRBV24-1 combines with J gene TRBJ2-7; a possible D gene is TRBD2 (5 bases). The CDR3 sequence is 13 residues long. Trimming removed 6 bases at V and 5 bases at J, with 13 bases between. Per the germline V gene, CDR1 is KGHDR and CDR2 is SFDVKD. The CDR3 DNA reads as TGTGCCACCAGTTCCGGGGAAAAGGACGAGCAGTACTTC. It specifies CATSSGEKDEQYF.

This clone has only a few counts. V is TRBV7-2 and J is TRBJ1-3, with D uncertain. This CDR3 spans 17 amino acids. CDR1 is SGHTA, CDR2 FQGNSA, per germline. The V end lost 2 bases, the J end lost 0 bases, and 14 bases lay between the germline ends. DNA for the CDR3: TGTGCCAGCAGCTTAAAACATCCGTCACCCTCTGGAAACACCATATATTTT. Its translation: CASSLKHPSPSGNTIYF. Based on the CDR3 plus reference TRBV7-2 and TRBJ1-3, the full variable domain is GAGVSQSPSNKVTEKGKDVELRCDPISGHTALYWYRQSLGQGLEFLIYFQGNSAPDKSGLPSDRFSAERTGGSVSTLTIQRTQQEDSAVYLCASSLKHPSPSGNTIYFGEGSWLTVV.

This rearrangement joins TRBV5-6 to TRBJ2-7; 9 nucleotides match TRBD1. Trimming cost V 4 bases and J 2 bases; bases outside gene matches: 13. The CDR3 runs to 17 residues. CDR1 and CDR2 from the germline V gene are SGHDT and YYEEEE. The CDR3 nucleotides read TGTGCCAGCAGCCAATGGAACCGGGACAGGGTTGCCTACGAGCAGTACTTC. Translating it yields CASSQWNRDRVAYEQYF.

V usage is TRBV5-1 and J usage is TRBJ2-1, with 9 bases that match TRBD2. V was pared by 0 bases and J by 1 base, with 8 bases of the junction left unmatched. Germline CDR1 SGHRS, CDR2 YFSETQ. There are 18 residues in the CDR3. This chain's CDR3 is CASSLDFEAGGSYNEQFF. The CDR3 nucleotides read TGCGCCAGCAGCTTGGATTTCGAAGCGGGGGGATCCTACAATGAGCAGTTCTTC.

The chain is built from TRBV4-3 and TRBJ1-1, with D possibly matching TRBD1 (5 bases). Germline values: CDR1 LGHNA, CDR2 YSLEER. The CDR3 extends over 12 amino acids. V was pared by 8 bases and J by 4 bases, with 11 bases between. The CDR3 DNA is TGCGCCAGCGGTAGGCAGGGCACTGAAGCTTTCTTT. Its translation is CASGRQGTEAFF.

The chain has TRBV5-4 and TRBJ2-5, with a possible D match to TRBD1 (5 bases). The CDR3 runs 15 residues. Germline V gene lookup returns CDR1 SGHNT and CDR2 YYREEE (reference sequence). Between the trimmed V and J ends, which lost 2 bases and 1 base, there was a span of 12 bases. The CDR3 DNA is TGTGCCAGCAGCTTAGGCAGGGCCCTCCAAGAGACCCAGTACTTC. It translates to CASSLGRALQETQYF.

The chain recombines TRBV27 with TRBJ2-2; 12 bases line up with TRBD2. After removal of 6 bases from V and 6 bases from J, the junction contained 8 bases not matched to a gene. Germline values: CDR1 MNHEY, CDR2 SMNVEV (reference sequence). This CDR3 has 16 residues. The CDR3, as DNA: TGTGCCAGCAGCCTCCGGGCTAGCGGGGGGGCCGGGGAGCTGTTTTTT. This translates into CASSLRASGGAGELFF.

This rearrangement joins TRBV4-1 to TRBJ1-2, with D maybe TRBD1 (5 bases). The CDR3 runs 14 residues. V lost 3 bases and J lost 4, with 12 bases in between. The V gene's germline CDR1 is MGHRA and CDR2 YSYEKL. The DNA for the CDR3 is TGCGCCAGCAGCCAGGCAGGGCAGATCTATGGCTACACCTTC. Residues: CASSQAGQIYGYTF.

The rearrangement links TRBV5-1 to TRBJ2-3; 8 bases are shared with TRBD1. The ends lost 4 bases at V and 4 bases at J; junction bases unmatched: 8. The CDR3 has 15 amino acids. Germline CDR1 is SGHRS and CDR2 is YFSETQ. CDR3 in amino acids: CASSEQGASADTQYF. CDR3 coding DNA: TGCGCCAGCAGCGAGCAGGGGGCGAGCGCAGATACGCAGTATTTT.

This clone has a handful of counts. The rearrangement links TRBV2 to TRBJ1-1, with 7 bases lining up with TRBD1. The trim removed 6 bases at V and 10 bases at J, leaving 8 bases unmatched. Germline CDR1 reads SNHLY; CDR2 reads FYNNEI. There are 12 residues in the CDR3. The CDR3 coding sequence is TGTGCCAGCAGCGGACAGGTCTATCGAGCTTTCTTT. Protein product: CASSGQVYRAFF.

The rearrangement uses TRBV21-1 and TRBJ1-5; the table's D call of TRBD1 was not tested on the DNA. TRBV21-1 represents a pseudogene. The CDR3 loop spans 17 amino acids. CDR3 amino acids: CASSGGQGVGQWQPQHF. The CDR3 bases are TGTGCCAGCAGTGGCGGACAGGGAGTCGGTCAATGGCAGCCCCAGCATTTT.

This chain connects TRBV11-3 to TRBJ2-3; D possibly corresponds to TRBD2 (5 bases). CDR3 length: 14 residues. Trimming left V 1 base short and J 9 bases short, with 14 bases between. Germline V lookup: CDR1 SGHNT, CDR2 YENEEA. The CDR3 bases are TGTGCCAGCAGCTTAGGGGTCTCAGGAGGCACGCAGTATTTT. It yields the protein CASSLGVSGGTQYF.

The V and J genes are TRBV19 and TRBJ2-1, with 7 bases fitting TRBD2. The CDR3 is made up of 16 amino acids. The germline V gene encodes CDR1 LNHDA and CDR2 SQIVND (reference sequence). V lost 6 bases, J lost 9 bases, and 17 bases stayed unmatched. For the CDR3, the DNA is TGTGCCAGTAGACCCATAGCGGGCCGGGGTACCGGTGAGCAGTTCTTC. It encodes CASRPIAGRGTGEQFF. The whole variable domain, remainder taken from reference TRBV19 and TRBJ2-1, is DGGITQSPKYLFRKEGQNVTLSCEQNLNHDAMYWYRQDPGQGLRLIYYSQIVNDFQKGDIAEGYSVSREKKESFPLTVTSAQKNPTAFYLCASRPIAGRGTGEQFFGPGTRLTVL.

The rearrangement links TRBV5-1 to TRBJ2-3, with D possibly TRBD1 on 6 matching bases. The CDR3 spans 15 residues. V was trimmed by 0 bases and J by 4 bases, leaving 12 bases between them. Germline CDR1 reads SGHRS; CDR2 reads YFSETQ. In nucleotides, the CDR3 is TGCGCCAGCAGCTTGGACAGGGCGGTCGCAGATACGCAGTATTTT. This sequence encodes CASSLDRAVADTQYF.

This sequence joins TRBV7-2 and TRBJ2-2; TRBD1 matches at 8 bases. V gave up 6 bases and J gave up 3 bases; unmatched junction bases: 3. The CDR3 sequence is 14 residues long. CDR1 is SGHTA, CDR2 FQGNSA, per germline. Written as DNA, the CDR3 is TGTGCCAGCAGTTGGGACAGGTACACCGGGGAGCTGTTTTTT. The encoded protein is CASSWDRYTGELFF.

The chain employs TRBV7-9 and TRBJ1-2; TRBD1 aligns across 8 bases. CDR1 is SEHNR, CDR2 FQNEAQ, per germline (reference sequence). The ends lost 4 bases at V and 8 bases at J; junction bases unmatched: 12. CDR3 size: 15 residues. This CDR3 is CASSSSITQGAGYTF. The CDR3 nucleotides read TGTGCCAGCAGCTCCTCAATAACGCAGGGGGCCGGCTACACCTTC.

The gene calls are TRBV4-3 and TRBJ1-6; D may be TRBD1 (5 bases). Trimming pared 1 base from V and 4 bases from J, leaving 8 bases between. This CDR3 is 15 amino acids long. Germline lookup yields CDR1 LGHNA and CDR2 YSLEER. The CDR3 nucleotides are TGCGCCAGCAGCCAAGTAGGACATTATAATTCACCCCTCCACTTT. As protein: CASSQVGHYNSPLHF.

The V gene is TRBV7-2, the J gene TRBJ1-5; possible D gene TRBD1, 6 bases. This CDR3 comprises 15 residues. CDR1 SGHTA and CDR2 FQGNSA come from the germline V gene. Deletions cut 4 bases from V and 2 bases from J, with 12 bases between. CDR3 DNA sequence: TGTGCCAGCAGCTCTCAGGGGCGGGGCAATCAGCCCCAGCATTTT. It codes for CASSSQGRGNQPQHF. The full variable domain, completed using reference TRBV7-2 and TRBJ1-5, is GAGVSQSPSNKVTEKGKDVELRCDPISGHTALYWYRQSLGQGLEFLIYFQGNSAPDKSGLPSDRFSAERTGGSVSTLTIQRTQQEDSAVYLCASSSQGRGNQPQHFGDGTRLSIL.

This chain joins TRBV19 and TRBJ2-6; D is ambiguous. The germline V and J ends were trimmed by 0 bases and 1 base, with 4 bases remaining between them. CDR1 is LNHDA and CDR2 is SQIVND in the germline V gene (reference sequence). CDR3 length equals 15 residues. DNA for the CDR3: TGTGCCAGTAGTATAGACAGGTCTGGGGCCAACGTCCTGACTTTC. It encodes CASSIDRSGANVLTF.

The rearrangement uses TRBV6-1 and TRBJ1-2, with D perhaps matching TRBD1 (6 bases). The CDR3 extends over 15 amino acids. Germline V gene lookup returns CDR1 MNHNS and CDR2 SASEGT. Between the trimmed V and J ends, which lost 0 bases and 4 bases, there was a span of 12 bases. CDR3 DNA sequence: TGTGCCAGCAGTGAAGCGGGGGCAAGAGTCTATGGCTACACCTTC. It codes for CASSEAGARVYGYTF.